This T cell receptor beta chain was captured in a study of identical twins. The study, taken as a whole, reports: Conclusions were drawn cross-sectionally by statistical analysis, without following the same donors. A partial confounding effect on zero-insertion analyses could come from invariant MAIT and iNKT cells.

Remarks on this clonotype: Antigen: not known.

Germline CDR1 is MDHEN and CDR2 is SYDVKM. Trimming left V 2 bases short and J 5 bases short, with 12 bases between. The CDR3 spans 15 residues. Unique molecular identifiers were in the cDNA, with template-switch universal primer binding. TCRdb independently ran MiXCR on the 5' RACE reads; one entry per CDR3 protein. The table lists around 960,000 distinct CDR3 sequences, over 9% of them singletons. This same sample was also taken into another study, of yellow fever vaccine responses in identical twins.

The sequencing sample was made of PBMCs. The rearrangement links TRBV28 to TRBJ2-2, with no clear D. This clonotype was obtained from a woman aged 18-29 years in good health. In nucleotides, the CDR3 is TGTGCCAGCAGTTTAGCGGCATTAAGAACCGGGGAGCTGTTTTTT. Amino acids: CASSLAALRTGELFF.